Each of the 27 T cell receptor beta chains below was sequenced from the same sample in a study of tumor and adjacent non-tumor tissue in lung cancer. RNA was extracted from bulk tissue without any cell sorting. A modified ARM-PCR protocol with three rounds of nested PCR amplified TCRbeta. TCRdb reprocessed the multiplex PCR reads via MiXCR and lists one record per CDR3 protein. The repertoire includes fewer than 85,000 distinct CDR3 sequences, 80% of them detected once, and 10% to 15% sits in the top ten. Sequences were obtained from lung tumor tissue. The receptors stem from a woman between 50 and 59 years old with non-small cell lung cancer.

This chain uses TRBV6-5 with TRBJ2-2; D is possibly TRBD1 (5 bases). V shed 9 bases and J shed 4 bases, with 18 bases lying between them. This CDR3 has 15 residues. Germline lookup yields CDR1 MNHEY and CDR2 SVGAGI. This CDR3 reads CARSPCGAGTGELFF. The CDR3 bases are TGTGCCAGGAGTCCGTGTGGGGCCGGCACCGGGGAGCTGTTTTTT.

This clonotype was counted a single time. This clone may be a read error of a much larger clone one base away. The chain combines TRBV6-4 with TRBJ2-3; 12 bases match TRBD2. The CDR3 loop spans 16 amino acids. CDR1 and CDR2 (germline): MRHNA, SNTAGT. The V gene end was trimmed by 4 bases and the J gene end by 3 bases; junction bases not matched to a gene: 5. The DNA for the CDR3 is TGTGCCAGCAGTGTCTCCGGGACTAGCGGGACAGATACGCAGTATTTT. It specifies CASSVSGTSGTDTQYF.

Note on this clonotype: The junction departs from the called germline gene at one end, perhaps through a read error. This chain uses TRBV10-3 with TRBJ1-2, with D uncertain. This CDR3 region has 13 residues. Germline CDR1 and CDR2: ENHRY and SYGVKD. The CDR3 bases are TGTGCCATCATGTCCACAGATAGCTATGACTACACCTTC. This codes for CAIMSTDSYDYTF.

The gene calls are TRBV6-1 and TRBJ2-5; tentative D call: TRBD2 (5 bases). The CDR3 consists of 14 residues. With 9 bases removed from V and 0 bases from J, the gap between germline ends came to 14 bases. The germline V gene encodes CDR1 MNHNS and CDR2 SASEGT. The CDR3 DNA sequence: TGTGCCAGGAGTCTTCCCGGGAACCAAGAGACCCAGTACTTC. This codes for CARSLPGNQETQYF.

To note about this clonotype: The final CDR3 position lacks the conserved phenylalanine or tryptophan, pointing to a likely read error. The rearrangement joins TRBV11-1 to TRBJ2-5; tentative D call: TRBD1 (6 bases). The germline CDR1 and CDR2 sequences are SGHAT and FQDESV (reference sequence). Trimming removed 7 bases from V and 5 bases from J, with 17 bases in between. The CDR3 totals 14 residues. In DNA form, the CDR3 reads TGTGCCAGCAACCTGGGACAACCCCAGGAGACCCAGTACTAC. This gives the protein CASNLGQPQETQYY.

CDR3 loop: CASSPGSGPGQPQHF. The CDR3 nucleotides are TGCGCCAGCAGCCCAGGGAGTGGTCCTGGTCAGCCCCAGCATTTT. The rearrangement joins TRBV4-1 to TRBJ1-5; a weak D match, TRBD1 (5 bases). The V gene's germline CDR1 is MGHRA and CDR2 YSYEKL. The CDR3 length is 15 residues. Trimming stripped 4 bases from V and 6 bases from J, with 16 bases between.

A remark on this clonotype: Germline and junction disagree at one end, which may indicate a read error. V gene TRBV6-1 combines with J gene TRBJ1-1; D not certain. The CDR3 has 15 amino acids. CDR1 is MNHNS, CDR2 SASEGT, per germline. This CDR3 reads CATSEDPSPNSEAFF. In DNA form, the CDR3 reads TGTGCCACCAGTGAAGATCCCTCCCCGAACAGTGAAGCTTTCTTT.

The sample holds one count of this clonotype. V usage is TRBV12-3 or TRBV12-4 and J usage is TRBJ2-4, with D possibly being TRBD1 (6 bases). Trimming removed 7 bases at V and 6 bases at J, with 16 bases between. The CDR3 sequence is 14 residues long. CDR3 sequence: CASNPTGGVNIQYF. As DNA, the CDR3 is TGTGCCAGCAACCCGACAGGCGGCGTAAACATTCAGTACTTC.

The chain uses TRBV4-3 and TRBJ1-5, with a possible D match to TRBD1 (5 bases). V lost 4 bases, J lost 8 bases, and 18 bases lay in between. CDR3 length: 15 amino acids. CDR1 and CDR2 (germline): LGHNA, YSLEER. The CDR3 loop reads CASSPREDGYEPQHF. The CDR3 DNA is TGCGCCAGCAGCCCCAGGGAGGATGGATATGAGCCCCAGCATTTT.

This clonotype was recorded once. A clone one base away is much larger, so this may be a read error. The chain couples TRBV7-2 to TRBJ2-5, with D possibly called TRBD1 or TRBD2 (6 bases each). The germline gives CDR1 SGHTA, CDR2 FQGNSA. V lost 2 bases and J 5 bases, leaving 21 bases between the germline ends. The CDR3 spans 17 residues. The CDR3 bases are TGTGCCAGCAGCTTACGAGGGGGAGGATTTATAGGGGAGACCCAGTACTTC. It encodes CASSLRGGGFIGETQYF. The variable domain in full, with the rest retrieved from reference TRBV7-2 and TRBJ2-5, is GAGVSQSPSNKVTEKGKDVELRCDPISGHTALYWYRQSLGQGLEFLIYFQGNSAPDKSGLPSDRFSAERTGGSVSTLTIQRTQQEDSAVYLCASSLRGGGFIGETQYFGPGTRLLVL.

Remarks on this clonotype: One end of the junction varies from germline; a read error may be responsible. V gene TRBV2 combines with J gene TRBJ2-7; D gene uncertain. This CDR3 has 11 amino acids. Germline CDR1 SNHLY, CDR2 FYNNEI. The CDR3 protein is CTSLRHYEQYF. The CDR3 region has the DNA TGTACCAGCCTGAGACACTACGAGCAGTACTTC.

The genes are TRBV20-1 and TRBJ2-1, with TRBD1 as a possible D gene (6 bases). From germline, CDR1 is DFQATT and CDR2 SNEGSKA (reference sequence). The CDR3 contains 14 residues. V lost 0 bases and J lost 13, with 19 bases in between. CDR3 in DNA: TGCAGTGCTAGAGAACTGGATTTGAGGGGACAACAGTTCTTC. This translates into CSARELDLRGQQFF.

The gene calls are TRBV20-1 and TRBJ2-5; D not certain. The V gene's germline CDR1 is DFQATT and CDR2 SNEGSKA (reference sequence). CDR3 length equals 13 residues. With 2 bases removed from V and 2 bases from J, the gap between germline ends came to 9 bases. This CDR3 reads CSARHPRQETQYF. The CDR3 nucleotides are TGCAGTGCTAGACATCCTCGACAAGAGACCCAGTACTTC.

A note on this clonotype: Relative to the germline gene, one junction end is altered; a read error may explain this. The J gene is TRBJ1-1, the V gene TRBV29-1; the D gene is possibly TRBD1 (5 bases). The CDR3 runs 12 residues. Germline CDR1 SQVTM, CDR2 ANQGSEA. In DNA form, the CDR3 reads TGCAGCGTTGTATGGGGAGGGGCTGAAACTTTCTTT. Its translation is CSVVWGGAETFF.

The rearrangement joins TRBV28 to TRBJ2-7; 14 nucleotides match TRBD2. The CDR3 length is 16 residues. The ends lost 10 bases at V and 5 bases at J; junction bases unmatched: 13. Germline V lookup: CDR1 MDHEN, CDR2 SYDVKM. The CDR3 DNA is TGTGCCACCTCAGGGACTAGCGGGAGTCATCCGGACGAGCAGTACTTC. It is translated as CATSGTSGSHPDEQYF.

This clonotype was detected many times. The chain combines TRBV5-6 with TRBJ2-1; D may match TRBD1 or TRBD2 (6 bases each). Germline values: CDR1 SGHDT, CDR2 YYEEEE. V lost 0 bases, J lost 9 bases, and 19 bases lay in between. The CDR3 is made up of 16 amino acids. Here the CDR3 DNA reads TGTGCCAGCAGCTTGGAGGGGGGAGGCAGAACTGGTGAGCAGTTCTTC. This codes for CASSLEGGGRTGEQFF. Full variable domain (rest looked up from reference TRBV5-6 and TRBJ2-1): DAGVTQSPTHLIKTRGQQVTLRCSPKSGHDTVSWYQQALGQGPQFIFQYYEEEERQRGNFPDRFSGHQFPNYSSELNVNALLLGDSALYLCASSLEGGGRTGEQFFGPGTRLTVL.

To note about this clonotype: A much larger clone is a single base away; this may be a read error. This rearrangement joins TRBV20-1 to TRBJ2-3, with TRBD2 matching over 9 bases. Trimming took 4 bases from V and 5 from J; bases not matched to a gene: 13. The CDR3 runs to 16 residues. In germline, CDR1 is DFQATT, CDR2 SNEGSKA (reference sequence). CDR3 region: CSAIDPAGGMIDTQYF. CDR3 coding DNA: TGCAGTGCTATAGATCCAGCGGGAGGTATGATAGATACGCAGTATTTT.

The CDR3 region is CTTKPGGSYGYTF. Here the CDR3 DNA reads TGTACCACCAAACCAGGGGGATCCTATGGCTACACCTTC. This chain links TRBV7-2 with TRBJ1-2; 7 bases agree with TRBD1. Germline V lookup: CDR1 SGHTA, CDR2 FQGNSA. The CDR3 length is 13 residues. Trimming removed 10 bases from V and 4 bases from J; junction bases left unmatched: 9.

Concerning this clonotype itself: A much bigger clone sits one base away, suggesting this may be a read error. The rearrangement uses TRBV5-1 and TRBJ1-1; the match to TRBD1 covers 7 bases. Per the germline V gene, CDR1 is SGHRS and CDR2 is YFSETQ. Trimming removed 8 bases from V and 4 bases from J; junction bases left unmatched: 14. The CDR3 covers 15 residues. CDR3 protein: CARSIGTVRGTEAFF. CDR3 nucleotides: TGCGCCAGGAGCATAGGGACAGTCCGGGGCACTGAAGCTTTCTTT. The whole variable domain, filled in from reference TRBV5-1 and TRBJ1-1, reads KAGVTQTPRYLIKTRGQQVTLSCSPISGHRSVSWYQQTPGQGLQFLFEYFSETQRNKGNFPGRFSGRQFSNSRSEMNVSTLELGDSALYLCARSIGTVRGTEAFFGQGTRLTVV.

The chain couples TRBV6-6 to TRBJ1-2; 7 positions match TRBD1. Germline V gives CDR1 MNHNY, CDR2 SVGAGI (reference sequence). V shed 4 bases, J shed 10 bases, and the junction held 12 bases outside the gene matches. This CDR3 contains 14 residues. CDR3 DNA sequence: TGTGCCAGCAGTTTCACAGGGGCCGAGAATGACTACACCTTC. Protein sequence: CASSFTGAENDYTF.

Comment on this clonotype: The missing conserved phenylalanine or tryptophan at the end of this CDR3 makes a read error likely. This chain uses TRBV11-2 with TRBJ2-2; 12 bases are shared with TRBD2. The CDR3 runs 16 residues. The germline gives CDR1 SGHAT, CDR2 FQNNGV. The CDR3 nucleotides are TGTGCCAGCAACCCTAGCGGGAGGGCCCACACAGGGGAGCTGTTTCTT. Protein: CASNPSGRAHTGELFL.

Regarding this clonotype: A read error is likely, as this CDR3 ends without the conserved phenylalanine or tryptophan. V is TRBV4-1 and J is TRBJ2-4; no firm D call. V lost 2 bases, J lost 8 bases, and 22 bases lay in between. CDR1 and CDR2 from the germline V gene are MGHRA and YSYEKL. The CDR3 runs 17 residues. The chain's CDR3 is CASSQLPRDIQAYIQYL. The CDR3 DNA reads TGCGCCAGCAGCCAATTGCCCAGAGACATCCAAGCGTACATTCAGTACTTA.

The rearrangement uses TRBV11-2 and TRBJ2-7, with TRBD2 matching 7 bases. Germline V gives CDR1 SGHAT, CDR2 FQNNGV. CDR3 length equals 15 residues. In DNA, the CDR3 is TGTGACAACAGCCCTTGGGCTAGCGGTTCCTACATGCAGTACTTC. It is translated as CDNSPWASGSYMQYF.

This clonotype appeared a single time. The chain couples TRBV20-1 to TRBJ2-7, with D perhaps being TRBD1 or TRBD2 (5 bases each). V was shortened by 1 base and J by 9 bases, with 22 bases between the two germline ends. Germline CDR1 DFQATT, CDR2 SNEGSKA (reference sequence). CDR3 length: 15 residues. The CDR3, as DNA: TGCAGTGCTAGAGCGCCGGGGCGCAGGGTTTATGGGCAGTACTTC. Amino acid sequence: CSARAPGRRVYGQYF.

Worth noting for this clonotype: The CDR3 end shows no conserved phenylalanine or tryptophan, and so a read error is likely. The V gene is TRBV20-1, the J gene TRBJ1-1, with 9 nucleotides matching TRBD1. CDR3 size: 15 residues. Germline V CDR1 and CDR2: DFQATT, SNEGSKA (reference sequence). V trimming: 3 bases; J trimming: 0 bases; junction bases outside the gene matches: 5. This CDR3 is CSARDYRGLNTEAFI. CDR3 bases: TGCAGTGCTAGGGACTACAGGGGGCTGAACACTGAAGCTTTCATT.

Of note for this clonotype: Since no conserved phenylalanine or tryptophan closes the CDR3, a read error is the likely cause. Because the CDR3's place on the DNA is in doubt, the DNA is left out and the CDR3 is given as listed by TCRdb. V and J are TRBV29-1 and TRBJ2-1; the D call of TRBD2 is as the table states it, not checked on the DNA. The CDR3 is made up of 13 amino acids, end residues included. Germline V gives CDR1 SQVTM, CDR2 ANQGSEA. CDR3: CSVEGTSYNEHLL.

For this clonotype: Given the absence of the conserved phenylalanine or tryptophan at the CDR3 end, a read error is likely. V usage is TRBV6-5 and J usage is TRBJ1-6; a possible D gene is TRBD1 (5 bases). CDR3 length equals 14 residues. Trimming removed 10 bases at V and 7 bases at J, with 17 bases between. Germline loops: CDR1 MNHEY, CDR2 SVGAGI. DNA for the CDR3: TGTGCCACCCGATGGGGGACCGACAATTCACCCCTCCACTCT. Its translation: CATRWGTDNSPLHS.